This T cell receptor (beta chain) was sequenced for a study of T cell responses to AZD1222 COVID-19 vaccine. Germline V lookup: CDR1 DFQATT, CDR2 SNEGSKA (reference sequence). The V and J ends lost 3 bases and 5 bases respectively, with 21 bases between them. The CDR3 sequence is 16 residues long. In this sample, this clone turned up a few times. What it recognizes is unknown. Generated by immunoSEQ multiplex PCR, the TCRdb table keeps only in-frame clones and is missing some. This sample has approximately 110,000 clones, with just over 85% found just once. Notes on the study in general: Baseline serology detected seropositivity in only six or seven AZD1222 recipients.

Sequencing was performed on peripheral blood, taken on day 0 of AZD1222 vaccination. This receptor was taken from an adult in good health. The chain uses TRBV20-1 and TRBJ2-3; D call uncertain. CDR3 loop: CSASSGLGSQKDTQYF. CDR3 bases: TGCAGTGCTAGTTCTGGGCTAGGATCACAAAAAGATACGCAGTATTTT.